The clone carrying this T cell receptor (beta chain) was recorded many times. Its antigen is unknown. Germline-derived CDR1 and CDR2 are ENHRY and SYGVKD. The V end lost 8 bases, the J end lost 9 bases, and 17 bases lay between the germline ends. The CDR3 is 13 amino acids. This record comes from a study of early T cells in non-severe SARS-CoV-2 infection. Individual cDNA molecules received unique molecular identifiers during library preparation. TCRdb reprocessed the 5' RACE reads with MiXCR, giving one entry per CDR3 protein. The profile covers roughly 38,000 distinct CDR3 sequences, with 5% to 6% appearing a single time and 7.6% taken by the ten largest. General study points: Reliance on VDJdb matching favored anti-spike CD8 responses; private and CD4 specificities were missed.

The clonotype comes from an adult who was a healthcare worker with PCR-confirmed SARS-CoV-2 infection or an uninfected control (not recorded which). This chain links TRBV10-3 with TRBJ2-1, with D perhaps matching TRBD2 (6 bases). What was sequenced was whole blood. The CDR3 coding sequence is TGTGCCATCGCCAAGGAGGGAGCAGTTGAGCAGTTCTTC. Protein: CAIAKEGAVEQFF.